This TCR beta chain derives from a study of cytomegalovirus exposure and HLA in healthy donors. It was with 60 Vbeta and 13 Jbeta primers that the PCR ran. Profiling relied on immunoSEQ multiplex PCR, and the TCRdb table lists in-frame clones only, not all of them. The sample contains 110,000 or so clones, about four fifths of which appear only once. The receptor's source is a man younger than 40 in good health and CMV-seronegative. Sequenced sample: PBMCs.

The CDR3 spells CASSLGGSINEKLFF. CDR3 sequence (DNA): TGTGCCAGCAGTTTGGGAGGGAGCATCAATGAAAAACTGTTTTTT. The rearrangement links TRBV28 to TRBJ1-4; the D is unclear. Trimming removed 3 bases from V and 5 bases from J, with 13 bases in between. From germline, CDR1 is MDHEN and CDR2 SYDVKM. The CDR3 extends over 15 amino acids.